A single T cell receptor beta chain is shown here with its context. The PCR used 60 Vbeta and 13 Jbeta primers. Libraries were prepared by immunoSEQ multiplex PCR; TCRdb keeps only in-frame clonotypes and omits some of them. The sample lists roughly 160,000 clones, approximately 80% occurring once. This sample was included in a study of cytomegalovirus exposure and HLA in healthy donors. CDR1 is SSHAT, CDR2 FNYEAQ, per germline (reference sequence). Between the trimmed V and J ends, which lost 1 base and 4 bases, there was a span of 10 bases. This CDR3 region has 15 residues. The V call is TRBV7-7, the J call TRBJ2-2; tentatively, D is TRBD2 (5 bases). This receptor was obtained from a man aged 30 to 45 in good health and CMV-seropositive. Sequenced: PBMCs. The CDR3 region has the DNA TGTGCCAGCAGCTTAGAGGGAGACGGCACCGGGGAGCTGTTTTTT. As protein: CASSLEGDGTGELFF.